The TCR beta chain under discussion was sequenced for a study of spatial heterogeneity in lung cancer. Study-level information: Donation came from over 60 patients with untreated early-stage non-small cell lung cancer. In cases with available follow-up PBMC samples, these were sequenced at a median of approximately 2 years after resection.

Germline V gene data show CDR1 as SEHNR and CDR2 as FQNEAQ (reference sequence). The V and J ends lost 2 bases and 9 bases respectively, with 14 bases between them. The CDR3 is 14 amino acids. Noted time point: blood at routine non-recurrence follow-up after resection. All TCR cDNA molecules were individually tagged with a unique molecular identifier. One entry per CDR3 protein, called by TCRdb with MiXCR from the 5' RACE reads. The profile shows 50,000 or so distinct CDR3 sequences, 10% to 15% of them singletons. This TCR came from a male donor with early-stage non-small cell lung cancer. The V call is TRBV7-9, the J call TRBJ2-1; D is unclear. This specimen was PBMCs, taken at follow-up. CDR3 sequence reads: CASSLTRTGSEQFF. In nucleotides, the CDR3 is TGTGCCAGCAGCTTAACCCGCACCGGCAGTGAGCAGTTCTTC.